A single sample gave rise to the 15 T cell receptor beta chains below, sequenced in a study of T cell clones after liver transplantation. The table came from immunoSEQ multiplex PCR; TCRdb's copy has only in-frame clones and leaves some out. This table has 70,000 to 85,000 clones, 75% to 90% appearing once. Sequences were derived from CD4+ T cells from blood, sampled before liver transplant. The receptors were gathered from a human donor who received a liver transplant.

The J gene is TRBJ2-2, the V gene TRBV6-4; 7 bases agree with TRBD1. CDR1 and CDR2 (germline): MRHNA, SNTAGT. The CDR3 length is 14 residues. V trimming: 6 bases; J trimming: 4 bases; junction bases outside the gene matches: 5. Here the CDR3 DNA reads TGTGCCAGCAGGCCCACAGGGGCCACCGGGGAGCTGTTTTTT. Protein product: CASRPTGATGELFF.

This sequence joins TRBV7-2 and TRBJ1-4; no definite D call. Germline loops: CDR1 SGHTA, CDR2 FQGNSA. The germline V and J ends were trimmed by 0 bases and 8 bases, with 10 bases remaining between them. The CDR3 is 14 amino acids. The CDR3 here is CASSLAGLSEKLFF. The CDR3 DNA is TGTGCCAGCAGCTTAGCCGGGTTAAGCGAAAAACTGTTTTTT.

The chain has TRBV19 and TRBJ2-3, with unresolved D. This CDR3 comprises 14 residues. Germline V CDR1 and CDR2: LNHDA, SQIVND (reference sequence). Trimming took 4 bases from V and 0 from J, leaving 8 bases between them. The CDR3 sequence: CASSKFASTDTQYF. CDR3 sequence (DNA): TGTGCCAGTAGTAAGTTTGCGAGCACAGATACGCAGTATTTT.

The gene calls are TRBV6-6 and TRBJ1-2; 8 nucleotides match TRBD1. V was clipped by 5 bases and J by 7 bases; unmatched bases: 9. CDR3 length: 14 amino acids. CDR1 is MNHNY, CDR2 SVGAGI, per germline (reference sequence). The CDR3 protein is CASSPPGQAAGYTF. The CDR3 DNA reads as TGTGCCAGCAGTCCTCCGGGACAGGCGGCTGGCTACACCTTC.

The rearrangement links TRBV5-1 to TRBJ2-7; D is undetermined. V shed 4 bases and J shed 2 bases, with 10 bases lying between them. The CDR3 consists of 13 residues. From germline, CDR1 is SGHRS and CDR2 YFSETQ. CDR3 in DNA: TGCGCCAGCAGCCCCGAACGTGCCTACGAGCAGTACTTC. This encodes CASSPERAYEQYF.

For this clone: At the DNA level, this CDR3 is encoded by other sequences in the same sample as well. The J gene is TRBJ2-7, the V gene TRBV28; D is undetermined. Per germline, CDR1 MDHEN and CDR2 SYDVKM. V was clipped by 3 bases and J by 2 bases, with 2 bases between them. This CDR3 is 11 amino acids long. The CDR3 DNA follows: TGTGCCAGCAGTTTGGCCTACGAGCAGTACTTC. Protein sequence: CASSLAYEQYF.

The chain employs TRBV6-1 and TRBJ2-7; 7 nucleotides agree with TRBD2. The CDR3 loop spans 12 amino acids. The germline V gene has CDR1 MNHNS and CDR2 SASEGT. With 7 bases clipped from V and 6 bases from J, the junction kept 6 bases outside the gene matches. The CDR3 bases are TGTGCCAGCAAGGGAGGGGCAGGCGAGCAGTACTTC. It translates to CASKGGAGEQYF.

The chain uses TRBV28 and TRBJ2-5; D may be TRBD1 or TRBD2 (5 bases each). The CDR3 is 14 residues long. Germline CDR1 and CDR2: MDHEN and SYDVKM. V lost 2 bases and J lost 5, with 12 bases in between. This CDR3 is CASSLGGGIETQYF. The CDR3 DNA follows: TGTGCCAGCAGTTTAGGGGGTGGGATTGAGACCCAGTACTTC.

V and J are TRBV28 and TRBJ1-3; TRBD1 matches 9 bases. The V and J ends lost 2 bases and 4 bases, in that order; junction bases with no gene match: 9. The CDR3 is made up of 17 amino acids. The germline V gene encodes CDR1 MDHEN and CDR2 SYDVKM. CDR3 DNA sequence: TGTGCCAGCAGTTTAACTGGACAGGGGTTTTCCGGAAACACCATATATTTT. This codes for CASSLTGQGFSGNTIYF.

The chain has TRBV9 and TRBJ2-2, with D unresolved. The CDR3 runs 14 residues. Trimming removed 0 bases at V and 7 bases at J, with 10 bases between. Germline values: CDR1 SGDLS, CDR2 YYNGEE. Written as DNA, the CDR3 is TGTGCCAGCAGCGTAGAGGGTTGGGGCGGGGAGCTGTTTTTT. Amino acid sequence: CASSVEGWGGELFF.

The V gene is TRBV4-2, the J gene TRBJ2-2, with 9 positions matching TRBD1. Losses at the gene ends were 4 bases for V and 6 bases for J; bases not matched to a gene: 18. Per germline, CDR1 LGHNA and CDR2 YNFKEQ. The CDR3 has 19 residues. In nucleotides, the CDR3 is TGTGCCAGCAGCCTACAACCCCCCCGGACAGGGGAAGGCCCCGGGGAGCTGTTTTTT. Its translation is CASSLQPPRTGEGPGELFF.

V usage is TRBV29-1 and J usage is TRBJ1-4, with a weak D call TRBD1 (5 bases). The CDR3 spans 12 residues. CDR1 and CDR2 from the germline V gene are SQVTM and ANQGSEA. V dropped 7 bases and J dropped 4 bases, with 10 bases sitting between them. CDR3 region: CSATANNEKLFF. The CDR3 coding sequence is TGCAGCGCGACAGCTAATAATGAAAAACTGTTTTTT. The full variable domain, rest sourced from reference TRBV29-1 and TRBJ1-4, is SAVISQKPSRDICQRGTSLTIQCQVDSQVTMMFWYRQQPGQSLTLIATANQGSEATYESGFVIDKFPISRPNLTFSTLTVSNMSPEDSSIYLCSATANNEKLFFGSGTQLSVL.

J is TRBJ2-5 and V is TRBV10-3, with no clear D. V gave up 1 base and J gave up 4 bases, with 10 bases separating them. Germline assignment: CDR1 ENHRY and CDR2 SYGVKD. The CDR3 is made up of 14 amino acids. CDR3 in amino acids: CAISEWLTRETQYF. Here the CDR3 DNA reads TGTGCCATCAGTGAGTGGCTTACAAGAGAGACCCAGTACTTC.

V usage is TRBV18 and J usage is TRBJ2-5; D remains unclear. CDR1 is KGHSH, CDR2 LQKENI, per germline. The CDR3 consists of 15 residues. Trimming shortened V by 6 bases and J by 5 bases, and 19 bases separated the two germline ends. In nucleotides, the CDR3 is TGTGCCAGCTCTCGGTCTTGGGCAAATATGGAGACCCAGTACTTC. Translating it yields CASSRSWANMETQYF.

The chain has TRBV27 and TRBJ2-7; perhaps D is TRBD1 or TRBD2 (5 bases each). The CDR3 totals 12 residues. Trimming removed 8 bases at V and 1 base at J, with 9 bases between. Germline V lookup: CDR1 MNHEY, CDR2 SMNVEV (reference sequence). The DNA of the CDR3 is TGTGCCAGCGGGAGACAGTCCTACGAGCAGTACTTC. Translated: CASGRQSYEQYF.